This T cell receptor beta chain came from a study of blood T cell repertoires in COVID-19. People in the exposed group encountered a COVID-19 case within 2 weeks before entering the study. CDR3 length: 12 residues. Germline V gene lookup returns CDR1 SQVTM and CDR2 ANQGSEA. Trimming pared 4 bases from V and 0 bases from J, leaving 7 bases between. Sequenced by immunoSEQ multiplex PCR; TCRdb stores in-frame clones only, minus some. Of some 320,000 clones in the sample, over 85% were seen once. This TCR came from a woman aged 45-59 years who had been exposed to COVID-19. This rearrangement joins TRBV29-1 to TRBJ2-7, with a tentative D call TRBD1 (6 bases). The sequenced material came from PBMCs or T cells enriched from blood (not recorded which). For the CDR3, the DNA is TGCAGCGTTGGGGACACCTCCTACGAGCAGTACTTC. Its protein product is CSVGDTSYEQYF.